This T cell receptor beta chain was recovered during a study of post-analysis software for immune sequencing data (dated by TCRdb to the mid-2010s). Background for the entire study: The recorded disease courses included relapsing-remitting, secondary progressive and progressive-relapsing multiple sclerosis, and some patients had no subtype annotation. The multiple sclerosis patient repertoires were compared with 11 previously published healthy control repertoires from donors aged 6 to 25 years. A subset of samples was prepared in parallel using single-end sample barcoding, then pooled and co-amplified after Illumina adapter ligation. Overall study outcomes, separate from this receptor: Significantly lower normalized Chao1 diversity was found in multiple sclerosis patients than in controls, suggesting substantial peripheral T-cell clonal expansion. The multiple sclerosis patient group was slightly younger than the control group. Direct clustering with F measure revealed strong co-clustering of samples prepared in the same batch, which led to a batch-effect correction. Patients showed significantly higher frequencies than controls for a handful of TRBV segments, among them TRBV5-6, TRBV5-1 and TRBV20-1.

TCR beta repertoires were profiled from peripheral blood of 13 young patients with multiple sclerosis to demonstrate the VDJtools post-analysis software. The multiple sclerosis patients were children and adolescents ranging in age from roughly 6 to 15 years. V lost 3 bases and J lost 2 bases; the stretch between them is 9 bases long. The germline V gene (reference sequence) specifies DFQATT as CDR1 and SNEGSKA as CDR2. CDR3 length: 13 amino acids, cysteine to phenylalanine. The read is trimmed to its CDR3 DNA, 39 bases read in frame from base 1. This clonotype was seen more than once but under ten times. No cognate antigen has been identified for it. One base away there is no much larger clone; base qualities are not given. Receptor libraries were prepared by PCR. The instrument was an Illumina HiSeq 2500. To reduce PCR and sequencing biases, unique molecular identifiers were built into the TCR beta cDNA libraries. Every 1 to 10 million input T cells yielded 500,000 or so cDNA molecules, meaning each molecule approximated one T cell. The same protocol used for the earlier healthy control dataset was applied to prepare and sequence the patient libraries. Samples belonging to the same batch were prepared together, multiplexed and sequenced on a shared HiSeq lane. From the authors' description of their analysis: MIGEC was used to process the raw barcoded reads, and molecular identifier groups with only a single read were discarded before consensus assembly and CDR3 extraction. Clonotype tables were post-analysed with VDJtools, normalizing diversity by down-sampling all datasets to the smallest sample size. In repertoire overlap clustering, CDR3 amino acid sequences, but not nucleotide sequences, were matched to correct batch-related cross-sample contamination. TCRdb reanalyzed the raw reads on its own, using fastp at Q25 for trimming and MiXCR for clone calling, and kept in-frame beta chains. Each entry is one CDR3 protein sequence, shown with its most common DNA and genes. These V and J calls are TCRdb output, not the study's own analysis. The sample profile shows around 700,000 distinct CDR3 sequences; around 64% of them were found once. The ten largest account for approximately 10% of the sample.

Sequenced input: blood. The sequence joins TRBV20-1 to TRBJ2-3; a weak D assignment points to TRBD2 (5 bases agree). This receptor was identified in a girl aged 2-10 years with multiple sclerosis. The DNA sequence follows: TGCAGTGCTAGGACGGGGTTCACAGATACGCAGTATTTT. It is translated as CSARTGFTDTQYF.